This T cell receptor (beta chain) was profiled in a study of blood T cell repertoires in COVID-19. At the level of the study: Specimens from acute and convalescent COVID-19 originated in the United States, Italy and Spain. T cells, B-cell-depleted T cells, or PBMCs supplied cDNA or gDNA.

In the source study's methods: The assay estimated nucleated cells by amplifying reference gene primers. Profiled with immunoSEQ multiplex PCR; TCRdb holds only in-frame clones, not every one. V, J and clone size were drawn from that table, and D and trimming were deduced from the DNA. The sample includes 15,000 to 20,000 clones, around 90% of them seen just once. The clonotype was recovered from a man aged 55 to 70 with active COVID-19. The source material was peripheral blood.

The CDR3 nucleotides are TGTGCCACCAGCAGCTCAGGCTATACTAATGAAAAACTGTTTTTT. This codes for CATSSSGYTNEKLFF. The chain uses TRBV15 and TRBJ1-4, with D hard to call. Trimming left V 3 bases short and J 2 bases short, with 10 bases between. This CDR3 region has 15 residues. Germline V CDR1 and CDR2: LNHNV, YYDKDF (reference sequence).